This TCR beta chain stems from a study of glioma-infiltrating T cells after dendritic cell vaccination. Study-wide context: Monocyte-derived dendritic cells, cultured seven days with IL-4 and GM-CSF, were pulsed with autologous tumor lysate.

The primer mix had 60 V beta and 13 J beta primers. Only in-frame clones appear in the TCRdb table, and some are missing; sequencing was by immunoSEQ multiplex PCR. The sample records approximately 82,000 clones, around 90% being singletons. The germline V and J ends were trimmed by 3 bases and 4 bases, with 9 bases remaining between them. Germline V gene lookup returns CDR1 SQVTM and CDR2 ANQGSEA. The CDR3 is 12 residues long. The source is a human donor with glioblastoma. The chain couples TRBV29-1 to TRBJ1-1; maybe TRBD1 (5 bases). The sample was blood, taken before dendritic cell vaccination. The CDR3 reads CSVDWGSTEAFF. CDR3 coding DNA: TGCAGCGTTGATTGGGGCTCCACTGAAGCTTTCTTT.